This entry describes one T cell receptor (beta chain). The antigen is not known. Repertoires were generated with immunoSEQ multiplex PCR, while TCRdb's copy carries only in-frame clones and drops some. This table has under 2,500 clones, 95% to 98% appearing once. The sample comes from a study of tumor-infiltrating T cells and Merkel cell polyomavirus. About the study: The T cells studied were KLL-specific CD8+ cells against Merkel polyomavirus.

Robust Merkel cell polyomavirus Large T antigen positivity by immunohistochemistry was seen in all patients' tumors. All patients were Caucasian, median age approximately 63, range 50 to 77. Broader study findings: Tumors with roughly 5-120 versus 0-3 unique KLL-specific clonotypes showed a significant MCC-specific survival advantage.

The CDR3 has 17 amino acids. Germline lookup yields CDR1 LNHDA and CDR2 SQIVND (reference sequence). After removal of 2 bases from V and 3 bases from J, the junction contained 9 bases not matched to a gene. This chain joins TRBV19 and TRBJ2-1; TRBD2 agrees at 8 bases. The TCR originated in a man aged 65 to 79 with Merkel cell carcinoma. The sequencing input was lymph node tissue. This CDR3 reads CASSIRAQREFYNEQFF. CDR3 nucleotides: TGTGCCAGTAGTATACGTGCCCAGCGGGAGTTCTACAATGAGCAGTTCTTC.